This T cell receptor (beta chain) was captured in a study of T-cell memory formation after mild COVID-19. Employing constant-segment primers, 5'RACE generated TCR alpha and TCR beta cDNA libraries bearing sample barcodes and UMIs. Via MiXCR, TCRdb re-called the 5' RACE reads, giving one row per CDR3 protein. The sample includes approximately 150,000 distinct CDR3 sequences, roughly 14% seen only once; the top ten take about 14%. Study observations and caveats: Among contracting clones, CD4+ were mainly CM/EM and CD8+ enriched in EMRA. Within pre-infection memory, some responding clones were found, suggesting cross-reactive memory joined. Whereas later expanders leaned CD4+, clones contracting day 15 to 85 showed a balanced CD4/CD8 makeup.

This clonotype has just a few counts. Its specificity is unknown. Germline V gene lookup returns CDR1 SQVTM and CDR2 ANQGSEA. The CDR3 is 13 residues long. V was cut by 5 bases and J by 4 bases, with 13 bases left in between. The TCR originated in an adult woman who had mild COVID-19 (a few samples of this study predate the infection). Cell type and time point are not known. The chain has TRBV29-1 and TRBJ2-3; D may be TRBD1 (6 bases). Input material: PBMCs or a T cell subset sorted from them (not recorded which). In DNA form, the CDR3 reads TGCAGCGTTTTTCTCAGGGGCTCAGATACGCAGTATTTT. It codes for CSVFLRGSDTQYF.